Listed below are T cell receptor beta chains from one sample, sequenced in a study of blood T cell repertoires in COVID-19. TCRdb's table, derived via immunoSEQ multiplex PCR, lists solely in-frame clones and lacks some. This sample has approximately 5,900 clones, with around nine tenths found just once. Sequenced input: peripheral blood. These TCRs come from a human donor in a cohort sampled during active COVID-19. CDR3s include the opening cysteine and the closing phenylalanine or tryptophan. D genes are given only for firm matches. The listing skips clone size in some rows; elsewhere it reads once, few, many or a size class.

abundance: NA; len: 13; d_gene: TRBD1; j_gene: TRBJ1-1; v_gene: TRBV28; CDR3aa: CASRTQGERRAFF; CDR3nt: TGTGCCAGCAGAACACAGGGGGAGCGCCGAGCTTTCTTT
abundance: NA; len: 13; d_gene: TRBD1; j_gene: TRBJ2-7; v_gene: TRBV7-2; CDR3aa: CASRPDRPLEQYF; CDR3nt: TGTGCCAGCAGACCGGACAGGCCCCTGGAGCAGTACTTC
abundance: NA; len: 12; d_gene: NA; j_gene: TRBJ2-3; v_gene: TRBV18; CDR3aa: CASSQGTDTQYF; CDR3nt: TGTGCCAGCTCACAGGGGACAGATACGCAGTATTTT
abundance: NA; len: 12; d_gene: NA; j_gene: TRBJ2-2; v_gene: TRBV7-2; CDR3aa: CASALASGELFF; CDR3nt: TGTGCCAGCGCTCTAGCTTCCGGGGAGCTGTTTTTT
abundance: NA; len: 19; d_gene: NA; j_gene: TRBJ1-2; v_gene: TRBV21-1; CDR3aa: CASSKDGDRSHPDHYGYTF; CDR3nt: TGTGCCAGCAGCAAAGACGGGGACAGGAGCCACCCAGACCACTATGGCTACACCTTC
abundance: NA; len: 11; d_gene: NA; j_gene: TRBJ2-7; v_gene: TRBV28; CDR3aa: CASSQTYEQYF; CDR3nt: TGTGCCAGCAGCCAGACCTACGAGCAGTACTTC
abundance: medium-sized; len: 15; d_gene: TRBD2; j_gene: TRBJ2-3; v_gene: TRBV27; CDR3aa: CASSLSDLAGGPKYF; CDR3nt: TGTGCCAGCAGTTTATCGGACCTAGCGGGAGGGCCGAAGTATTTT
abundance: NA; len: 17; d_gene: NA; j_gene: TRBJ2-2; v_gene: TRBV4-1; CDR3aa: CASSLEGGRVGAGELFF; CDR3nt: TGCGCCAGCAGCCTCGAAGGAGGTCGGGTGGGAGCCGGGGAGCTGTTTTTT
abundance: NA; len: 15; d_gene: TRBD2; j_gene: TRBJ2-3; v_gene: TRBV30; CDR3aa: CAWTRTSAQGGTQYF; CDR3nt: TGTGCCTGGACCAGGACTAGCGCCCAAGGAGGTACGCAGTATTTT
abundance: few; len: 13; d_gene: TRBD1; j_gene: TRBJ1-6; v_gene: TRBV2; CDR3aa: CASAGGINSPLHF; CDR3nt: TGTGCCAGCGCAGGGGGGATTAATTCACCCCTCCACTTT
abundance: NA; len: 16; d_gene: TRBD2; j_gene: TRBJ2-1; v_gene: TRBV15; CDR3aa: CATSRDLELAENEQFF; CDR3nt: TGTGCCACCAGCAGAGATCTCGAACTAGCGGAAAATGAGCAGTTCTTC
abundance: NA; len: 16; d_gene: NA; j_gene: TRBJ2-7; v_gene: TRBV15; CDR3aa: CATSRGGEDASYEQYF; CDR3nt: TGTGCCACCAGCAGAGGCGGGGAGGACGCTTCCTACGAGCAGTACTTC
abundance: NA; len: 16; d_gene: NA; j_gene: TRBJ1-1; v_gene: TRBV4-1; CDR3aa: CASSQGREGLNTEAFF; CDR3nt: TGCGCCAGCAGCCAAGGGAGGGAGGGGCTGAACACTGAAGCTTTCTTT
abundance: NA; len: 16; d_gene: NA; j_gene: TRBJ2-3; v_gene: TRBV4-3; CDR3aa: CASSQGRGKSTDTQYF; CDR3nt: TGCGCCAGCAGCCAAGGACGGGGGAAGAGCACAGATACGCAGTATTTT
abundance: NA; len: 16; d_gene: TRBD2; j_gene: TRBJ2-7; v_gene: TRBV7-3; CDR3aa: CASSLTIGGFSYEQYF; CDR3nt: TGTGCCAGCAGCTTAACGATCGGGGGGTTCTCCTACGAGCAGTACTTC
abundance: NA; len: 16; d_gene: TRBD2; j_gene: TRBJ2-1; v_gene: TRBV19; CDR3aa: CASSIYLAGVYNEQFF; CDR3nt: TGTGCCAGTAGTATTTATCTAGCGGGAGTGTACAATGAGCAGTTCTTC
abundance: NA; len: 13; d_gene: NA; j_gene: TRBJ1-1; v_gene: TRBV27; CDR3aa: CASSPTGSTEAFF; CDR3nt: TGTGCCAGCAGTCCCACTGGGAGCACTGAAGCTTTCTTT
abundance: NA; len: 17; d_gene: TRBD2; j_gene: TRBJ2-1; v_gene: TRBV4-2; CDR3aa: CASSQDKSGGLYNEQFF; CDR3nt: TGTGCCAGCAGCCAAGATAAGTCGGGAGGGCTCTACAATGAGCAGTTCTTC
abundance: NA; len: 16; d_gene: TRBD2; j_gene: TRBJ2-2; v_gene: TRBV5-1; CDR3aa: CASSSTSGGNTGELFF; CDR3nt: TGCGCCAGCAGCTCGACTAGCGGGGGTAACACCGGGGAGCTGTTTTTT
abundance: NA; len: 15; d_gene: TRBD1; j_gene: TRBJ2-6; v_gene: TRBV11-1; CDR3aa: CASSYDRAGANVLTF; CDR3nt: TGTGCCAGCAGCTACGACAGGGCTGGGGCCAACGTCCTGACTTTC
abundance: NA; len: 15; d_gene: TRBD2; j_gene: TRBJ2-1; v_gene: TRBV6-6; CDR3aa: CASHQPGLNYNEQFF; CDR3nt: TGTGCCAGCCACCAGCCGGGACTAAATTATAATGAGCAGTTCTTC
abundance: NA; len: 14; d_gene: TRBD1; j_gene: TRBJ2-7; v_gene: TRBV19; CDR3aa: CASSPPDRGGEQYF; CDR3nt: TGTGCCAGTAGTCCTCCCGACAGGGGGGGCGAGCAGTACTTC
abundance: once; len: 13; d_gene: NA; j_gene: TRBJ1-6; v_gene: TRBV2; CDR3aa: CASTWEVNSPLHF; CDR3nt: TGTGCCAGCACCTGGGAGGTTAACTCACCCCTCCACTTT
abundance: NA; len: 16; d_gene: TRBD1; j_gene: TRBJ2-7; v_gene: TRBV28; CDR3aa: CASSGTGRNGAYEQYF; CDR3nt: TGTGCCAGCAGCGGGACAGGGAGAAATGGAGCCTACGAGCAGTACTTC
abundance: NA; len: 13; d_gene: NA; j_gene: TRBJ2-7; v_gene: TRBV28; CDR3aa: CASSIVPSYEQYF; CDR3nt: TGTGCCAGCAGTATTGTCCCTTCCTACGAGCAGTACTTC
abundance: NA; len: 14; d_gene: TRBD2; j_gene: TRBJ2-1; v_gene: TRBV6-2/TRBV6-3; CDR3aa: CASSYSEAGTWQFF; CDR3nt: TGTGCCAGCAGTTACTCGGAAGCGGGGACGTGGCAGTTCTTC
abundance: NA; len: 15; d_gene: NA; j_gene: TRBJ1-5; v_gene: TRBV6-2/TRBV6-3; CDR3aa: CASSYSWASNQPQHF; CDR3nt: TGTGCCAGCAGTTACTCGTGGGCGAGCAATCAGCCCCAGCATTTT
abundance: NA; len: 15; d_gene: NA; j_gene: TRBJ2-7; v_gene: TRBV4-1; CDR3aa: CASSQERRVSYEQYF; CDR3nt: TGCGCCAGCAGCCAAGAGCGACGGGTCAGCTACGAGCAGTACTTC
abundance: NA; len: 15; d_gene: NA; j_gene: TRBJ1-5; v_gene: TRBV28; CDR3aa: CASSLQGQGMQPQHF; CDR3nt: TGTGCCAGCAGTCTACAGGGTCAAGGGATGCAGCCCCAGCATTTT